The rows below give T cell receptor beta chains drawn from one sample of a study of control samples from healthy donors and cancer patients. Sequencing used immunoSEQ multiplex PCR; TCRdb keeps in-frame clones, though not all of them. This table holds fewer than 200,000 clones, just under 95% found once. The sequencing input was blood. All receptors derive from a woman aged 60-70 years in good health. Each CDR3 is given with its conserved first and last residue. The D gene is left open where the match is weak. Some rows have no size entry. The others give once, few or many, or a class for an expanded clone.

TRBV3-1/TRBV3-2	TRBD1	NA	TRBJ2-6	TGTGCCAGCAGCCAAGATCCCGGGGGGACAGGGGGCACTGGGGCCAACGTCCTGACTTTC	CASSQDPGGTGGTGANVLTF
TRBV7-2	NA	NA	TRBJ2-2	TGTGCCAGCAGCTTACCAATATTCGCGGGCGGGGAGCTGTTTTTT	CASSLPIFAGGELFF
TRBV4-2	NA	NA	TRBJ2-2	TGTGCCAGCAGCCAAGATCGGGGAGATGCCGGGGAGCTGTTTTTT	CASSQDRGDAGELFF
TRBV18	NA	once	TRBJ2-3	TGTGCCAGCTCCCTGGCTACTAGCACAGATACGCAGTATTTT	CASSLATSTDTQYF
TRBV11-3	TRBD2	NA	TRBJ2-5	TGTGCCAGCAGCTTAGGAGTAGCGGGGCAAGAGACCCAGTACTTC	CASSLGVAGQETQYF
TRBV3-1/TRBV3-2	NA	NA	TRBJ2-5	TGTGCCAGCAGCACTCAAGGGGCTTTAGAGACCCAGTACTTC	CASSTQGALETQYF
TRBV7-2	TRBD1	few	TRBJ1-1	TGTGCCAGCAGCTTAGCGAGGACAGGGGCACTGAACACTGAAGCTTTCTTT	CASSLARTGALNTEAFF
TRBV11-3	NA	NA	TRBJ1-2	TGTGCCAGCAGCTTAGATCGTGGAGGGTCTGGCTACACCTTC	CASSLDRGGSGYTF
TRBV19	NA	NA	TRBJ1-5	TGTGCCAGTAGTATCGAACGAACGCCCCAGCATTTT	CASSIERTPQHF
TRBV6-2/TRBV6-3	NA	few	TRBJ1-5	TGTGCCAGCAGTTACTCGATCGTCTTGGGTTCCCAGCATTTT	CASSYSIVLGSQHF
TRBV7-3	TRBD2	NA	TRBJ2-3	TGTGCCAGCAGCTTAGATAGCGGGGAATATACGCAGTATTTT	CASSLDSGEYTQYF
TRBV6-2/TRBV6-3	TRBD1	NA	TRBJ1-5	TGTGCCAGCAGTCGGGACAGGGGGAAGTCCAATCAGCCCCAGCATTTT	CASSRDRGKSNQPQHF
TRBV7-9	NA	NA	TRBJ1-2	TGTGCCAGCAGCCCCCAAAGACAATATCTAAACTATGGCTACACCTTC	CASSPQRQYLNYGYTF
TRBV18	TRBD1	once	TRBJ1-3	TGTGCCAGCTCACCCACGGGGACAGCAGACAACACCATATATTTT	CASSPTGTADNTIYF
TRBV4-3	NA	NA	TRBJ1-2	TGCGCCAGCAGCCGATTGGGCAGGGGTTATGGCTACACCTTC	CASSRLGRGYGYTF
TRBV30	NA	NA	TRBJ1-2	TGTGCCTGGAGTCCCCCGGGCCACTATGGCTACACCTTC	CAWSPPGHYGYTF
TRBV7-9	NA	NA	TRBJ1-4	TGTGCCAGCAGCTCACGTTCCGGGACTGCGAATGAAAAACTGTTTTTT	CASSSRSGTANEKLFF
TRBV30	TRBD1	NA	TRBJ2-4	TGTGCCTGGAGGGCCGGGACAGGGGCCTTCAAACTAGCCAAAAACATTCAGTACTTC	CAWRAGTGAFKLAKNIQYF
TRBV12-3/TRBV12-4	NA	NA	TRBJ1-2	TGTGCCAGCAGTTTCCTCGGGGGCTACACCTTC	CASSFLGGYTF
TRBV6-5	NA	NA	TRBJ1-3	TGTGCCAGCAGGCCGAGTGGGGGGAGAGGAAACACCATATATTTT	CASRPSGGRGNTIYF
TRBV19	TRBD2	NA	TRBJ2-5	TGTGCCAGTAGTATGGGGCTAGCGGGGGCGCAGGAGACCCAGTACTTC	CASSMGLAGAQETQYF
TRBV6-5	NA	NA	TRBJ1-2	TGTGCCAGCAGGCCTTGGACAGACTATGGCTACACCTTC	CASRPWTDYGYTF
TRBV7-2	NA	NA	TRBJ1-1	TGTGCCAGCAGCCCCCGGATGAACACTGAAGCTTTCTTT	CASSPRMNTEAFF
TRBV18	NA	NA	TRBJ1-4	TGTGCCAGCTCACCGACCGTTGGCCAGGCCAATGAAAAACTGTTTTTT	CASSPTVGQANEKLFF
TRBV30	TRBD1	once	TRBJ1-5	TGTGCCTGGAGAACCGGGACAGGGGTTGCGGAGCCCCAGCATTTT	CAWRTGTGVAEPQHF
TRBV6-6	NA	NA	TRBJ2-7	TGTGCCAGCAGTTACTCGTGGGGACCCTACGAGCAGTACTTC	CASSYSWGPYEQYF
TRBV5-6	NA	NA	TRBJ2-3	TGTGCCAGCAGCTTGGTCCGGTTACTAGACGGGGCAGATACGCAGTATTTT	CASSLVRLLDGADTQYF